This T cell receptor (beta chain) is drawn from a study of T cells after yellow fever vaccination. About the research overall: Researchers used SMART-Seq v4 Ultra Low Input to prepare fractions that had low cell numbers.

TCRdb processed the 5' RACE reads anew with MiXCR; each CDR3 protein has one entry. The data hold 550,000 to 750,000 distinct CDR3 sequences, with roughly 14% observed a single time. This clonotype was seen at least ten times. As yet, its antigen is unknown. Sequence at one end of the junction differs from germline and may be a read error. Overall study findings and caveats: At approximately 95% for CD4 and roughly 87% for CD8, most primary-vaccination clones showed up again after the booster.

The sequences come from PBMCs, collected on the day of the yellow fever booster vaccination. The sequence derives from a man aged 25 to 45 who received the YFV17D yellow fever vaccine.

The CDR3 here is CASSLGQFYEQYF. DNA of the CDR3: TGTGCCAGCAGTTTAGGCCAATTCTACGAGCAGTACTTC. J is TRBJ2-7 and V is TRBV7-2; D remains unclear. This CDR3 contains 13 residues. Germline V lookup: CDR1 SGHTA, CDR2 FQGNSA. Together with reference TRBV7-2 and TRBJ2-7, the CDR3 gives the full variable domain: GAGVSQSPSNKVTEKGKDVELRCDPISGHTALYWYRQSLGQGLEFLIYFQGNSAPDKSGLPSDRFSAERTGGSVSTLTIQRTQQEDSAVYLCASSLGQFYEQYFGPGTRLTVT.